The present TCR beta chain was sequenced within a study of early T cells in non-severe SARS-CoV-2 infection. At the level of the study: Bulk RNA from unsorted whole blood was sequenced; chains were unpaired.

As part of library construction, unique molecular identifiers were attached to individual cDNA molecules. TCRdb analysed the 5' RACE reads with MiXCR anew, one entry per CDR3 protein. The repertoire holds more than 90,000 distinct CDR3 sequences, with about 11% as singletons. V lost 0 bases and J lost 1, with 17 bases in between. The germline gives CDR1 DFQATT, CDR2 SNEGSKA (reference sequence). This CDR3 has 17 amino acids. Specimen: whole blood. The clonotype was recovered from an adult who was a healthcare worker with PCR-confirmed SARS-CoV-2 infection or an uninfected control (not recorded which). J is TRBJ2-3 and V is TRBV20-1; possibly TRBD2 for D (5 bases). CDR3 coding DNA: TGCAGTGCTAGAGATTTGGCCGATTCCGGGGGCACAGATACGCAGTATTTT. It yields the protein CSARDLADSGGTDTQYF.